The rows below give T cell receptor beta chains drawn from one sample of a study of early T cells in non-severe SARS-CoV-2 infection. TCRdb called the 5' RACE reads again in MiXCR, with one record for every CDR3 protein. The table includes approximately 81,000 distinct CDR3 sequences, over 12% detected once. The sample was whole blood. The receptors were sampled from an adult who was a healthcare worker with PCR-confirmed SARS-CoV-2 infection or an uninfected control (not recorded which). The conserved cysteine and the conserved F or W are not part of the CDR3 here. The size entry is marked missing in some rows and otherwise reads once, few, many or a size class.

V gene: TRBV6-1
J gene: TRBJ2-6
CDR3 length: 13
clone size: few
CDR3 protein: ASQGAGTGANVLT

V gene: TRBV6-5
J gene: TRBJ1-1
CDR3 length: 10
clone size: NA
CDR3 protein: VSSARYTEAF

V gene: TRBV5-5
J gene: TRBJ2-7
CDR3 length: 12
clone size: NA
CDR3 protein: ASSFGQGAHEQY

V gene: TRBV18
J gene: TRBJ1-5
CDR3 length: 14
clone size: NA
CDR3 protein: ASSPQGAGGNQPQH

V gene: TRBV29-1
J gene: TRBJ2-5
CDR3 length: 13
clone size: few
CDR3 protein: SVLDSAPDQETQY

V gene: TRBV12-5
J gene: TRBJ2-7
CDR3 length: 13
clone size: NA
CDR3 protein: ASGSTRLGNYEQY

V gene: TRBV10-2
J gene: TRBJ2-3
CDR3 length: 13
clone size: few
CDR3 protein: ASSESGVRTDTQY

V gene: TRBV11-2
J gene: TRBJ1-2
CDR3 length: 14
clone size: many
CDR3 protein: ASSPAGVPTNYGYT

V gene: TRBV12-3/TRBV12-4
J gene: TRBJ2-3
CDR3 length: 12
clone size: few
CDR3 protein: ASRHGPAADTQY

V gene: TRBV11-2
J gene: TRBJ2-2
CDR3 length: 16
clone size: many
CDR3 protein: ASSPGPRLAANTGELF

V gene: TRBV29-1
J gene: TRBJ2-7
CDR3 length: 9
clone size: NA
CDR3 protein: SVGTDYEQY

V gene: TRBV2
J gene: TRBJ2-1
CDR3 length: 14
clone size: few
CDR3 protein: ASSERRSGGAGEQF

V gene: TRBV19
J gene: TRBJ2-7
CDR3 length: 14
clone size: NA
CDR3 protein: ASSTNPGQGAYEQY

V gene: TRBV20-1
J gene: TRBJ1-5
CDR3 length: 13
clone size: NA
CDR3 protein: SASMGPGGGQPQH

V gene: TRBV6-6
J gene: TRBJ2-1
CDR3 length: 12
clone size: few
CDR3 protein: ASSYGRVYNEQF

V gene: TRBV18
J gene: TRBJ2-7
CDR3 length: 12
clone size: many
CDR3 protein: ASSPTTGNYEQY

V gene: TRBV19
J gene: TRBJ2-1
CDR3 length: 14
clone size: few
CDR3 protein: ASSIPPGVGEDEQF

V gene: TRBV20-1
J gene: TRBJ1-1
CDR3 length: 12
clone size: many
CDR3 protein: SARDRGLGTEAF

V gene: TRBV6-5
J gene: TRBJ1-2
CDR3 length: 14
clone size: NA
CDR3 protein: ASSYIRTGGGYGYT

V gene: TRBV7-2
J gene: TRBJ2-5
CDR3 length: 9
clone size: NA
CDR3 protein: ASSLGLAMY

V gene: TRBV5-4
J gene: TRBJ2-1
CDR3 length: 11
clone size: NA
CDR3 protein: ASTSRLNDEQF

V gene: TRBV11-2
J gene: TRBJ2-5
CDR3 length: 12
clone size: NA
CDR3 protein: ASSQAGTDETQY

V gene: TRBV20-1
J gene: TRBJ2-3
CDR3 length: 15
clone size: few
CDR3 protein: SARDLGLPKGTDTQY

V gene: TRBV6-1
J gene: TRBJ1-5
CDR3 length: 14
clone size: NA
CDR3 protein: ASNPRLGRSNQPQH

V gene: TRBV10-3
J gene: TRBJ1-6
CDR3 length: 12
clone size: NA
CDR3 protein: AISASGDLSPLH

V gene: TRBV2
J gene: TRBJ2-3
CDR3 length: 13
clone size: NA
CDR3 protein: ASRWLAGGADTQY

V gene: TRBV20-1
J gene: TRBJ2-1
CDR3 length: 13
clone size: NA
CDR3 protein: SAPDPGGRGNEQF

V gene: TRBV5-1
J gene: TRBJ2-6
CDR3 length: 14
clone size: many
CDR3 protein: ASSSYRGSGANVLT